The next 7 T cell receptor beta chains were all read from a single sample in a study of regulatory T cells in long-lasting Graves disease. HTBI primers from iRepertoire and Arm-PCR of CDR3 regions yielded the TCR beta libraries. MiXCR was run by TCRdb on the multiplex PCR reads, yielding one entry per CDR3 protein. Of 300,000 to 500,000 distinct CDR3 sequences listed, about 20% are singletons. The time point is: persistent/refractory GD, antithyroid drugs over 5 years with positive TRAb. Extracted RNA from PBMCs served as the source of the TCR library. Sequenced material: peripheral blood mononuclear cells (PBMCs), taken when the disease was refractory, from a patient treated with antithyroid drugs. These receptors all come from a female donor with Graves disease.

The gene calls are TRBV19 and TRBJ1-2; D might be TRBD1 (6 bases). The CDR3 covers 14 residues. Trimming removed 7 bases at V and 3 bases at J, with 15 bases between. Per germline, CDR1 LNHDA and CDR2 SQIVND (reference sequence). The CDR3 reads CASTVGRGDYGYTF. The CDR3 DNA reads as TGTGCCAGTACCGTCGGCAGGGGAGACTATGGCTACACCTTC.

This clonotype has ten or more counts. The rearrangement joins TRBV12-3 or TRBV12-4 to TRBJ2-5; TRBD2 aligns across 8 bases. The CDR3 spans 18 residues. Losses at the gene ends were 0 bases for V and 4 bases for J; bases not matched to a gene: 13. For the CDR3, the DNA is TGTGCCAGCAGTTTAGCTTTGGGAGCGGGAGCGGCCATAGAGACCCAGTACTTC. It codes for CASSLALGAGAAIETQYF.

V and J are TRBV9 and TRBJ1-2; possibly TRBD1 for D (5 bases). Trimming removed 0 bases from V and 4 bases from J, with 16 bases in between. There are 16 residues in the CDR3. Germline values: CDR1 SGDLS, CDR2 YYNGEE. The CDR3, as DNA: TGTGCCAGCAGCGTAGCCCGGACCCACGGGGGCTATGGCTACACCTTC. Encoded protein: CASSVARTHGGYGYTF.

V is TRBV20-1 and J is TRBJ2-1; 8 bases agree with TRBD2. Germline CDR1 reads DFQATT; CDR2 reads SNEGSKA (reference sequence). V trimming: 3 bases; J trimming: 0 bases; junction bases outside the gene matches: 4. The CDR3 contains 15 residues. CDR3: CSARGSGSSYNEQFF. CDR3 DNA: TGCAGTGCTAGGGGAAGCGGGAGCTCCTACAATGAGCAGTTCTTC.

The chain has TRBV7-2 and TRBJ2-6, with 10 positions matching TRBD1. The CDR3 loop spans 18 amino acids. Looked up from germline, CDR1 is SGHTA and CDR2 is FQGNSA. V shed 3 bases and J 4 bases; nucleotides not matched to a gene: 9. CDR3 sequence reads: CASSFRRQGARGANVLTF. The CDR3 region has the DNA TGTGCCAGCAGCTTCCGGAGACAGGGGGCGCGCGGGGCCAACGTCCTGACTTTC.

This clonotype was observed a handful of times. The genes are TRBV29-1 and TRBJ1-1; 7 bases map to TRBD1. CDR3 length: 13 residues. Germline V gene lookup returns CDR1 SQVTM and CDR2 ANQGSEA. Here the CDR3 reads CKTGDSASTEAFF. CDR3 nucleotides: TGCAAGACCGGGGACAGTGCGAGCACTGAAGCTTTCTTT.

This clonotype was seen ten or more times. CDR3 residues: CASSHSTGSTNQPQHF. The CDR3 bases are TGTGCCAGCAGCCACTCTACAGGCTCTACCAATCAGCCCCAGCATTTT. The V gene is TRBV6-1, the J gene TRBJ1-5; possible D gene TRBD1, 5 bases. The germline V and J ends were trimmed by 6 bases and 3 bases, with 18 bases remaining between them. Germline V CDR1 and CDR2: MNHNS, SASEGT. This CDR3 contains 16 residues.